This passage covers 20 T cell receptor beta chains from one sample sequenced in a study of blood T cell repertoires in COVID-19. Method: immunoSEQ multiplex PCR; TCRdb's copy keeps in-frame clones and lacks some. Among about 210,000 clones listed, around 90% were seen once. Sequenced sample: peripheral blood. The origin of the receptors is a man between 18 and 35 years old with active or convalescent COVID-19.

This sequence joins TRBV28 and TRBJ1-1; 7 bases match TRBD1. The germline V gene encodes CDR1 MDHEN and CDR2 SYDVKM. The CDR3 is 15 residues long. With V trimmed by 9 bases and J by 4 bases, 14 bases remained unmatched. The CDR3 reads CASIERRQGRTEAFF. The CDR3 DNA reads as TGTGCCAGTATCGAGAGAAGACAGGGTCGCACTGAAGCTTTCTTT.

This clone was detected only a few times. The chain carries TRBV3-1 (or the pseudogene TRBV3-2) and TRBJ2-1; 9 positions agree with TRBD2. The CDR3 covers 15 residues. Losses at the gene ends were 3 bases for V and 4 bases for J; bases not matched to a gene: 4. CDR1 and CDR2 (germline): LGHDT, YNNKEL (reference sequence). DNA of the CDR3: TGTGCCAGCAGCCATCTGACTAGCGGATACAATGAGCAGTTCTTC. Translation: CASSHLTSGYNEQFF.

This chain joins TRBV10-3 and TRBJ1-1; tentative D call: TRBD1 (6 bases). Looked up from germline, CDR1 is ENHRY and CDR2 is SYGVKD. There are 15 residues in the CDR3. V was clipped by 3 bases and J by 0 bases, with 11 bases between them. The CDR3 nucleotides read TGTGCCATCAGTGATACCCAGGGGCTGAACACTGAAGCTTTCTTT. This translates into CAISDTQGLNTEAFF.

The CDR3 loop is CAWSGTLIAGADTQYF. As DNA, the CDR3 is TGTGCCTGGAGTGGGACACTAATAGCGGGAGCAGATACGCAGTATTTT. The chain joins TRBV30 to TRBJ2-3; TRBD2 aligns across 9 bases. The CDR3 runs 16 residues. Per the germline V gene, CDR1 is GTSNPN and CDR2 is SVGIG (reference sequence). The V gene end was trimmed by 1 base and the J gene end by 4 bases; junction bases not matched to a gene: 9.

V and J are TRBV5-1 and TRBJ2-5; D gene ambiguous. With 0 bases removed from V and 5 bases from J, the gap between germline ends came to 11 bases. In germline, CDR1 is SGHRS, CDR2 YFSETQ. This CDR3 spans 14 amino acids. The CDR3 reads CASSLGLGVETQYF. CDR3 DNA sequence: TGCGCCAGCAGCTTGGGGCTAGGAGTGGAGACCCAGTACTTC.

J is TRBJ2-7 and V is TRBV19; TRBD2 aligns across 10 bases. CDR3 size: 15 residues. Trimming at V came to 6 bases and at J to 2 bases, leaving 7 bases not matched to a gene. Looked up from germline, CDR1 is LNHDA and CDR2 is SQIVND (reference sequence). The CDR3, as DNA: TGTGCCAGTAGCCCGACTAGCGGGTTTACCTACGAGCAGTACTTC. As protein: CASSPTSGFTYEQYF.

The chain employs TRBV6-2 or TRBV6-3 and TRBJ1-1; D is undetermined. V was trimmed by 0 bases and J by 4 bases, leaving 9 bases between them. The CDR3 runs 14 residues. Germline V CDR1 and CDR2: MNHEY, SVGEGT. CDR3 sequence reads: CASSYSTGSTEAFF. The CDR3 DNA reads TGTGCCAGCAGTTACTCGACCGGGTCCACTGAAGCTTTCTTT.

This clone appeared a single time. This rearrangement joins TRBV10-2 to TRBJ2-3; D possibly corresponds to TRBD1 (6 bases). Trimming removed 2 bases at V and 1 base at J, with 13 bases between. The CDR3 extends over 16 amino acids. Germline-derived CDR1 and CDR2 are WSHSY and SAAADI. CDR3 bases: TGCGCCAGCAGTGAGATCCCAGGGGCTCGCACAGATACGCAGTATTTT. It codes for CASSEIPGARTDTQYF.

V and J are TRBV7-2 and TRBJ2-5; D perhaps matches TRBD1 (7 bases). Trimming removed 4 bases at V and 0 bases at J, with 12 bases between. The CDR3 has 15 amino acids. Germline CDR1 SGHTA, CDR2 FQGNSA. This CDR3 reads CASSSQGGYQETQYF. The CDR3 nucleotides read TGTGCCAGCAGCTCCCAGGGGGGATACCAAGAGACCCAGTACTTC.

V usage is TRBV4-1 and J usage is TRBJ2-7; D might be TRBD1 (6 bases). Between the trimmed V and J ends, which lost 4 bases and 1 base, there was a span of 17 bases. The CDR3 is 16 residues long. The germline V gene encodes CDR1 MGHRA and CDR2 YSYEKL. The CDR3 DNA sequence: TGCGCCAGCAGCCCCCCCCTCGGGCAGGGGTCCTACGAGCAGTACTTC. It translates to CASSPPLGQGSYEQYF.

The V call is TRBV19, the J call TRBJ1-1; perhaps TRBD1 as D (5 bases). V lost 6 bases to trimming and J lost 4 bases, with 12 bases between them. Germline V CDR1 and CDR2: LNHDA, SQIVND (reference sequence). The CDR3 spans 13 residues. CDR3 DNA: TGTGCCAGTAGCTTAGCAGGGCCCACTGAAGCTTTCTTT. It specifies CASSLAGPTEAFF.

The genes are TRBV3-1 (or the pseudogene TRBV3-2) and TRBJ2-1; D is perhaps TRBD2 (5 bases). This CDR3 has 11 residues. Trimming removed 2 bases from V and 12 bases from J, with 8 bases in between. From germline, CDR1 is LGHDT and CDR2 YNNKEL (reference sequence). The chain's CDR3 is CASSQLGGQFF. CDR3 nucleotides: TGTGCCAGCAGCCAATTAGGAGGGCAGTTCTTC.

V gene TRBV5-1 combines with J gene TRBJ1-1; D is ambiguous. Trimming pared 0 bases from V and 0 bases from J, leaving 6 bases between. The CDR3 is 14 residues long. Germline CDR1 is SGHRS and CDR2 is YFSETQ. The CDR3 DNA reads as TGCGCCAGCAGCTTGGGTCAGATGAACACTGAAGCTTTCTTT. It codes for CASSLGQMNTEAFF. The whole variable domain, filled in from reference TRBV5-1 and TRBJ1-1, reads KAGVTQTPRYLIKTRGQQVTLSCSPISGHRSVSWYQQTPGQGLQFLFEYFSETQRNKGNFPGRFSGRQFSNSRSEMNVSTLELGDSALYLCASSLGQMNTEAFFGQGTRLTVV.

The CDR3 sequence: CASSVAGSGANVLTF. The CDR3 region has the DNA TGTGCCAGCAGCGTAGCAGGGTCTGGGGCCAACGTCCTGACTTTC. This chain links TRBV9 with TRBJ2-6; maybe TRBD1 (5 bases). The CDR3 contains 15 residues. The germline V gene has CDR1 SGDLS and CDR2 YYNGEE. The germline V and J ends were trimmed by 0 bases and 1 base, with 5 bases remaining between them. Complete variable domain (other parts from reference TRBV9 and TRBJ2-6): DSGVTQTPKHLITATGQRVTLRCSPRSGDLSVYWYQQSLDQGLQFLIQYYNGEERAKGNILERFSAQQFPDLHSELNLSSLELGDSALYFCASSVAGSGANVLTFGAGSRLTVL.

This rearrangement joins TRBV19 to TRBJ2-2; D is possibly TRBD1 (5 bases). V was pared by 9 bases and J by 8 bases, with 22 bases between. The CDR3 length is 15 residues. Germline assignment: CDR1 LNHDA and CDR2 SQIVND (reference sequence). CDR3 nucleotides: TGTGCCAGCCAAGGTCAGGGCAGAAGGGCTGGGGAGCTGTTTTTT. Translation gives CASQGQGRRAGELFF.

This clone was seen a few times. V is TRBV4-2 and J is TRBJ1-6; 7 bases are shared with TRBD1. The trim removed 0 bases at V and 2 bases at J, leaving 4 bases unmatched. Germline CDR1 LGHNA, CDR2 YNFKEQ. The CDR3 spans 17 residues. CDR3 loop: CASSQDGRGTYNSPLHF. CDR3 in DNA: TGTGCCAGCAGCCAAGATGGCAGGGGGACCTATAATTCACCCCTCCACTTT.

This chain connects TRBV30 to TRBJ1-2, with D uncertain. V lost 1 base and J lost 7, with 13 bases in between. The CDR3 is made up of 13 amino acids. Germline CDR1 and CDR2: GTSNPN and SVGIG (reference sequence). The CDR3 DNA follows: TGTGCCTGGAGTGAGCTGGGTGCAGGTGGCTACACCTTC. Amino acids: CAWSELGAGGYTF.

The chain recombines TRBV20-1 with TRBJ2-7; 7 bases match TRBD2. Germline CDR1 reads DFQATT; CDR2 reads SNEGSKA (reference sequence). V lost 3 bases and J lost 3; bases outside the gene matches: 11. The length of the CDR3 is 15 residues. The CDR3 reads CSASLGGRGHYEQYF. CDR3 in DNA: TGCAGTGCTAGTCTCGGCGGGAGAGGGCACTACGAGCAGTACTTC.

The chain employs TRBV7-2 and TRBJ1-3; D not certain. The CDR3 covers 12 residues. Per germline, CDR1 SGHTA and CDR2 FQGNSA. The ends were cut back, 8 bases at V and 2 bases at J, with 7 bases in the middle. The CDR3 DNA is TGTGCCAGCTCCCCTCCTGGAAACACCATATATTTT. Protein sequence: CASSPPGNTIYF.

The chain has TRBV10-1 and TRBJ1-6, with TRBD1 identical over 7 bases. V was clipped by 9 bases and J by 8 bases; unmatched bases: 7. Per the germline V gene, CDR1 is WNHNN and CDR2 is SYGVQD (reference sequence). This CDR3 has 13 residues. CDR3 nucleotides: TGCGCCAGGTCGGGACAGTCCTATTCACCCCTCCACTTT. The encoded protein is CARSGQSYSPLHF.